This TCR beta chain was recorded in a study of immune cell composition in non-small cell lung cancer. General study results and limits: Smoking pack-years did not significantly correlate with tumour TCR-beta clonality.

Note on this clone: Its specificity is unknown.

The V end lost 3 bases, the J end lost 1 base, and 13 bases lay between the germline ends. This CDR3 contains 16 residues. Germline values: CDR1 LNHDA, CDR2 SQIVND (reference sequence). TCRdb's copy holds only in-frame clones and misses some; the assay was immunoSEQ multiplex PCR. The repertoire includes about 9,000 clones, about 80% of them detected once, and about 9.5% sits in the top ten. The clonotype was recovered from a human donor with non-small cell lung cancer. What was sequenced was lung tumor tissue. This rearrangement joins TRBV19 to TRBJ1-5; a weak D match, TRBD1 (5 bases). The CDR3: CASSILRGESNQPQHF. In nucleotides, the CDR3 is TGTGCCAGTAGTATCCTAAGAGGGGAAAGCAATCAGCCCCAGCATTTT.